The TCR beta chain under discussion was sequenced for a study of OX40 agonist ivuxolimab in advanced cancers. Overall study: Among those enrolled, mean age was about 63 years (range about 23 to 79) and 82.7% were male. People who had prior anti-PD-1, anti-PD-L1 or anti-CTLA-4 therapy could take part, and about 40% had some. Findings of the study overall: Dose levels from 0.1 to 3.0 mg/kg saw CD4+ and CD8+ blood T cells expand clonally by week 6. CD8+ T cells showed, on average, more clonal expansion than CD4+ cells.

Profiled with immunoSEQ multiplex PCR; TCRdb holds only in-frame clones, not every one. The repertoire holds about 90,000 clones, roughly nine tenths seen once, with about 9% in the top ten. Concerning this clone itself: As yet, its antigen is unknown. One end of the junction does not line up with germline, which may come from a read error.

Germline V gives CDR1 SSHAT, CDR2 FNYEAQ (reference sequence). The CDR3 is 15 residues long. This clonotype was sampled from an adult with an advanced solid tumor such as melanoma, head and neck, liver or kidney cancer. The V gene is TRBV7-7, the J gene TRBJ2-7; 13 positions agree with TRBD2. The starting material was CD4+ or CD8+ T cells sorted from blood, obtained in a trial of the OX40 agonist ivuxolimab. CDR3: CASSLGLAGVHEQYF. CDR3 coding DNA: TGTGCTAGCAGCTTAGGACTAGCGGGAGTCCACGAGCAGTACTTC.